A single sample is the source of the 32 T cell receptor beta chains below, sequenced in a study of shared clonotypes between healthy human individuals. TCRdb's table, derived via immunoSEQ multiplex PCR, lists solely in-frame clones and lacks some. The top ten hold under 2% of the sample, which has 780,000 or so clones, approximately 72% seen once. The sequenced material came from memory CD4+ T cells sorted from blood. Stated subset: CD45RA-negative fraction. Receptor source: a woman aged 30 to 39 in good health.

V is TRBV5-1 and J is TRBJ1-1; D possibly corresponds to TRBD1 (6 bases). V dropped 4 bases and J dropped 0 bases, with 16 bases sitting between them. Germline V gene lookup returns CDR1 SGHRS and CDR2 YFSETQ. The CDR3 covers 16 residues. CDR3 amino acids: CASSTGQSTVNTEAFF. CDR3 bases: TGCGCCAGCAGCACCGGACAGTCTACCGTGAACACTGAAGCTTTCTTT.

The V and J genes are TRBV27 and TRBJ2-1; TRBD2 matches 11 bases. The CDR3 contains 14 residues. CDR1 is MNHEY and CDR2 is SMNVEV in the germline V gene (reference sequence). V lost 6 bases and J lost 7; bases outside the gene matches: 5. CDR3 region: CASSTSGSVNEQFF. The CDR3 DNA follows: TGTGCCAGCAGCACTAGCGGGAGCGTGAATGAGCAGTTCTTC.

Comment on this clone: Other DNA sequences in this specimen translate into the identical CDR3. The chain recombines TRBV15 with TRBJ2-3, with 10 bases that match TRBD2. V was pared by 0 bases and J by 4 bases, with 7 bases of the junction left unmatched. This CDR3 has 17 residues. CDR1 is LNHNV, CDR2 YYDKDF, per germline (reference sequence). CDR3 coding DNA: TGTGCCACCAGCAGAGATTGGGCTAGCGGGAGTTCAGATACGCAGTATTTT. The encoded protein is CATSRDWASGSSDTQYF.

This rearrangement joins TRBV7-8 to TRBJ1-4, with 12 bases identical to TRBD1. The CDR3 spans 17 residues. The trim removed 5 bases at V and 1 base at J, leaving 5 bases unmatched. Germline assignment: CDR1 SGHVS and CDR2 FQNEAQ. The DNA for the CDR3 is TGTGCCAGCAGCCCCCGGGACAGGGGGCGAACTAATGAAAAACTGTTTTTT. Translation gives CASSPRDRGRTNEKLFF. Variable domain in full (rest from reference TRBV7-8 and TRBJ1-4): GAGVSQSPRYKVAKRGQDVALRCDPISGHVSLFWYQQALGQGPEFLTYFQNEAQLDKSGLPSDRFFAERPEGSVSTLKIQRTQQEDSAVYLCASSPRDRGRTNEKLFFGSGTQLSVL.

V and J are TRBV28 and TRBJ2-7; D is perhaps TRBD1 or TRBD2 (5 bases each). This CDR3 has 16 residues. CDR1 and CDR2 (germline): MDHEN, SYDVKM. Trimming shortened V by 6 bases and J by 1 base, and 19 bases separated the two germline ends. CDR3 DNA: TGTGCCAGCAGGCCGGGACGGAGGTATCCTTCCTACGAGCAGTACTTC. This codes for CASRPGRRYPSYEQYF.

The chain combines TRBV7-7 with TRBJ2-1, with TRBD1 matching 7 bases. The trim removed 5 bases at V and 6 bases at J, leaving 10 bases unmatched. Germline CDR1 reads SSHAT; CDR2 reads FNYEAQ (reference sequence). The CDR3 is 15 amino acids. The CDR3 DNA reads TGTGCCAGCAGCCCCACCGGACAGGCCGTCAATGAGCAGTTCTTC. Translating gives CASSPTGQAVNEQFF.

The count of this clone is one. The chain combines TRBV7-9 with TRBJ2-2, with D possibly matching TRBD1 (6 bases). There are 16 residues in the CDR3. V was trimmed by 6 bases and J by 7 bases, leaving 21 bases between them. Looked up from germline, CDR1 is SEHNR and CDR2 is FQNEAQ (reference sequence). CDR3 residues: CASRFRAAGVNGELFF. CDR3 bases: TGTGCCAGCAGATTCCGGGCCGCAGGGGTTAACGGGGAGCTGTTTTTT.

The V and J genes are TRBV6-5 and TRBJ1-3; D uncertain. Germline CDR1 MNHEY, CDR2 SVGAGI. CDR3 length: 14 residues. V was trimmed by 0 bases and J by 8 bases, leaving 11 bases between them. The CDR3 loop reads CASSYSSQTDTIYF. The CDR3 bases are TGTGCCAGCAGTTACTCGAGTCAAACGGACACCATATATTTT.

Comments on this clone: The sample carries other DNA sequences with the same CDR3. The chain combines TRBV5-1 with TRBJ1-1, with D uncertain. The ends were cut back, 0 bases at V and 0 bases at J, with 3 bases in the middle. Germline-derived CDR1 and CDR2 are SGHRS and YFSETQ. The CDR3 consists of 13 residues. The CDR3 loop reads CASSLELNTEAFF. The CDR3 bases are TGCGCCAGCAGCTTGGAATTGAACACTGAAGCTTTCTTT. The variable domain in full, completed from reference TRBV5-1 and TRBJ1-1, reads KAGVTQTPRYLIKTRGQQVTLSCSPISGHRSVSWYQQTPGQGLQFLFEYFSETQRNKGNFPGRFSGRQFSNSRSEMNVSTLELGDSALYLCASSLELNTEAFFGQGTRLTVV.

V is TRBV7-3 and J is TRBJ1-4; D might be TRBD1 (6 bases). CDR3 size: 15 residues. CDR1 and CDR2 from the germline V gene are SGHTA and FQGTGA. V was clipped by 6 bases and J by 2 bases, with 13 bases between them. Here the CDR3 reads CASSRNRETNEKLFF. The CDR3 DNA reads as TGTGCCAGCAGTCGAAACAGGGAGACTAATGAAAAACTGTTTTTT. Supplemented by reference TRBV7-3 and TRBJ1-4, the full variable domain reads GAGVSQTPSNKVTEKGKYVELRCDPISGHTALYWYRQSLGQGPEFLIYFQGTGAADDSGLPNDRFFAVRPEGSVSTLKIQRTERGDSAVYLCASSRNRETNEKLFFGSGTQLSVL.

This clone came up a few times. The CDR3 reads CASRLDSQETQYF. The CDR3 DNA follows: TGTGCCAGCAGGCTGGACAGCCAAGAGACCCAGTACTTC. The chain joins TRBV2 to TRBJ2-5, with D perhaps matching TRBD1 (6 bases). Germline V gene sequence: CDR1 SNHLY, CDR2 FYNNEI. This CDR3 is 13 amino acids long. Trimming took off 6 bases at V and 1 base at J, with 9 bases between the two ends.

The rearrangement uses TRBV2 and TRBJ1-5; D uncertain. Germline values: CDR1 SNHLY, CDR2 FYNNEI. CDR3 length: 16 residues. The V end lost 0 bases, the J end lost 6 bases, and 15 bases lay between the germline ends. The DNA of the CDR3 is TGTGCCAGCAGTGAAGCGCTCGGAGGATTCGGTCAGCCCCAGCATTTT. This encodes CASSEALGGFGQPQHF.

This clone has more than one count but fewer than ten. The V call is TRBV29-1, the J call TRBJ1-5, with 7 bases matching TRBD1. Germline V gene sequence: CDR1 SQVTM, CDR2 ANQGSEA. The CDR3 consists of 13 residues. J was trimmed by 5 bases and V by 6 bases; bases with no gene match: 7. CDR3 region: CSVSTGRDQPQHF. The CDR3, as DNA: TGCAGCGTCTCGACAGGGAGGGATCAGCCCCAGCATTTT.

This chain connects TRBV2 to TRBJ1-1; 9 nucleotides match TRBD1. CDR3 size: 14 residues. Germline V gives CDR1 SNHLY, CDR2 FYNNEI. With V trimmed by 5 bases and J by 0 bases, 1 base remained unmatched. The CDR3 DNA is TGTGCCAGCAGTTGGACAGGGGTGAACACTGAAGCTTTCTTT. This encodes CASSWTGVNTEAFF.

The J gene is TRBJ2-3, the V gene TRBV28, with D unclear. CDR1 is MDHEN and CDR2 is SYDVKM in the germline V gene. Trimming removed 4 bases at V and 2 bases at J, with 7 bases between. The CDR3 loop spans 13 amino acids. Here the CDR3 DNA reads TGTGCCAGCAGTTCTACGGTCACAGATACGCAGTATTTT. Its translation is CASSSTVTDTQYF.

The CDR3 loop is CASSLSSGRDEQFF. CDR3 DNA sequence: TGTGCCAGCAGCTTAAGTAGCGGGAGGGATGAGCAGTTCTTC. The chain uses TRBV7-2 and TRBJ2-1; TRBD2 matches 11 bases. The CDR3 loop spans 14 amino acids. Per the germline V gene, CDR1 is SGHTA and CDR2 is FQGNSA. Trimming removed 2 bases from V and 8 bases from J; junction bases left unmatched: 2.

The CDR3 nucleotides are TGTGCCAGCAGTTATACCTACGAGGGAAATCAGCCCCAGCATTTT. It is translated as CASSYTYEGNQPQHF. This sequence joins TRBV6-5 and TRBJ1-5; no reliable D call. Germline V gives CDR1 MNHEY, CDR2 SVGAGI. Deletions cut 3 bases from V and 4 bases from J, with 13 bases between. This CDR3 contains 15 residues.

This clone showed up many times. The chain joins TRBV7-2 to TRBJ2-7; 7 bases fit TRBD1. Germline CDR1 is SGHTA and CDR2 is FQGNSA. The length of the CDR3 is 15 residues. The V segment lost 2 bases and the J segment 2 bases; nucleotides outside the gene matches: 6. The CDR3 is CASSLPGTETYEQYF. Written as DNA, the CDR3 is TGTGCCAGCAGCTTACCCGGGACAGAGACCTACGAGCAGTACTTC.

The chain links TRBV7-6 to TRBJ2-3; the match to TRBD2 covers 14 bases. The trim removed 4 bases at V and 4 bases at J, leaving 4 bases unmatched. This CDR3 has 16 amino acids. Germline assignment: CDR1 SGHVS and CDR2 FNYEAQ. The DNA for the CDR3 is TGTGCCAGCAGCTCCGGACTAGCGGGAGGTGCAGATACGCAGTATTTT. This sequence encodes CASSSGLAGGADTQYF.

The CDR3 sequence is CAKTGLAGDSYPYEQYF. CDR3 sequence (DNA): TGTGCCAAAACTGGACTAGCGGGAGACTCCTACCCCTACGAGCAGTACTTC. The chain carries TRBV6-4 and TRBJ2-7; 13 bases are shared with TRBD2. The CDR3 contains 17 residues. Germline assignment: CDR1 MRHNA and CDR2 SNTAGT. Losses at the gene ends were 10 bases for V and 2 bases for J; bases not matched to a gene: 14.

This chain connects TRBV7-3 to TRBJ2-1; 13 nucleotides match TRBD2. The ends lost 5 bases at V and 6 bases at J; junction bases unmatched: 4. The CDR3 length is 15 residues. The germline CDR1 and CDR2 sequences are SGHTA and FQGTGA. CDR3 protein: CASSRGLAGVNEQFF. The CDR3 bases are TGTGCCAGCAGCCGCGGACTAGCGGGAGTCAATGAGCAGTTCTTC.

This clone was detected only once. The V and J genes are TRBV7-6 and TRBJ2-5; 7 positions match TRBD2. CDR1 and CDR2 (germline): SGHVS, FNYEAQ. This CDR3 has 15 residues. V gave up 2 bases and J gave up 2 bases; unmatched junction bases: 5. The CDR3 region is CASSLSGTKQETQYF. The CDR3 coding sequence is TGTGCCAGCAGCTTAAGCGGGACGAAACAAGAGACCCAGTACTTC.

This CDR3 is CASSSGANVLTF. For the CDR3, the DNA is TGCGCCAGCAGTTCCGGGGCCAACGTCCTGACTTTC. The rearrangement uses TRBV10-1 and TRBJ2-6; D is ambiguous. Trimming left V 5 bases short and J 4 bases short, with 3 bases between. Germline V gives CDR1 WNHNN, CDR2 SYGVQD (reference sequence). The CDR3 has 12 residues.

The V and J genes are TRBV19 and TRBJ1-5; D is unclear. The germline gives CDR1 LNHDA, CDR2 SQIVND (reference sequence). The CDR3 is made up of 13 amino acids. V lost 5 bases and J lost 11, with 16 bases in between. The CDR3 DNA follows: TGTGCCAGTAGTCCAGACAACGGGGAGGCCCAGCATTTT. Translated: CASSPDNGEAQHF.

The rearrangement links TRBV29-1 to TRBJ2-7; 9 positions agree with TRBD2. V lost 8 bases and J lost 4; bases outside the gene matches: 6. The CDR3 length is 12 residues. Germline assignment: CDR1 SQVTM and CDR2 ANQGSEA. The CDR3 DNA reads TGCAGCTTCTGGACTAGCGCTTACGAGCAGTACTTC. This codes for CSFWTSAYEQYF.

The chain carries TRBV5-6 and TRBJ2-5, with D possibly matching TRBD2 (6 bases). Trimming shortened V by 3 bases and J by 7 bases, and 16 bases separated the two germline ends. CDR3 size: 14 residues. CDR1 and CDR2 from the germline V gene are SGHDT and YYEEEE. CDR3 in amino acids: CASSWYSGEGTQYF. CDR3 nucleotide sequence: TGTGCCAGCAGCTGGTATAGCGGAGAGGGGACCCAGTACTTC.

The V and J genes are TRBV28 and TRBJ2-5; 8 nucleotides agree with TRBD2. Germline V gives CDR1 MDHEN, CDR2 SYDVKM. The V and J ends lost 2 bases and 4 bases, in that order; junction bases with no gene match: 9. The CDR3 loop spans 16 amino acids. CDR3 region: CASSLRGGGMRETQYF. CDR3 bases: TGTGCCAGCAGTTTACGGGGGGGCGGGATGAGAGAGACCCAGTACTTC.

Concerning this clone: The same CDR3 can be traced to other DNA sequences in this sample. The chain has TRBV5-1 and TRBJ2-7; 10 bases are a match to TRBD1. The CDR3 length is 14 residues. From germline, CDR1 is SGHRS and CDR2 YFSETQ. The J segment lost 1 base and the V segment lost 7 bases, leaving 5 bases of the junction unmatched. CDR3 coding DNA: TGCGCCAGCGGCCGGGACAGGGGATCCTACGAGCAGTACTTC. The encoded protein is CASGRDRGSYEQYF. Full variable domain (rest looked up from reference TRBV5-1 and TRBJ2-7): KAGVTQTPRYLIKTRGQQVTLSCSPISGHRSVSWYQQTPGQGLQFLFEYFSETQRNKGNFPGRFSGRQFSNSRSEMNVSTLELGDSALYLCASGRDRGSYEQYFGPGTRLTVT.

This chain connects TRBV21-1 to TRBJ1-2; the table's D gene call, TRBD1, was not cross checked with the DNA. TRBV21-1 is a pseudogene segment. The CDR3 length is 14 residues. CDR3 coding DNA: TGTGCCAGCAGCAGACAGGGTTGTCACTATGGCTACACCTTC. It is translated as CASSRQGCHYGYTF.

The chain joins TRBV18 to TRBJ1-4; tentatively, D is TRBD1 (5 bases). The CDR3 contains 16 residues. Trimming left V 5 bases short and J 1 base short, with 14 bases between. Germline-derived CDR1 and CDR2 are KGHSH and LQKENI. CDR3 residues: CASSNRDGRTNEKLFF. The CDR3 region has the DNA TGTGCCAGCTCAAATCGGGACGGACGAACTAATGAAAAACTGTTTTTT.

This chain joins TRBV2 and TRBJ2-7; TRBD2 matches at 12 bases. Germline trimming cut 5 bases from V and 2 bases from J; bases unmatched to any gene: 13. The CDR3 extends over 18 amino acids. The germline CDR1 and CDR2 sequences are SNHLY and FYNNEI. The CDR3 loop reads CASSPGLAGPSRTYEQYF. CDR3 bases: TGTGCCAGCAGTCCAGGACTAGCGGGACCCAGCCGTACCTACGAGCAGTACTTC.

In this sample, this clone turned up a few times. This chain links TRBV27 with TRBJ1-1, with D unclear. The V end was cut by 8 bases, the J end by 6 bases, with 16 bases between. Germline V gene data show CDR1 as MNHEY and CDR2 as SMNVEV (reference sequence). This CDR3 region has 13 residues. The CDR3 here is CASGPSMFSEAFF. The CDR3 coding sequence is TGTGCCAGCGGCCCTTCAATGTTCTCTGAAGCTTTCTTT.